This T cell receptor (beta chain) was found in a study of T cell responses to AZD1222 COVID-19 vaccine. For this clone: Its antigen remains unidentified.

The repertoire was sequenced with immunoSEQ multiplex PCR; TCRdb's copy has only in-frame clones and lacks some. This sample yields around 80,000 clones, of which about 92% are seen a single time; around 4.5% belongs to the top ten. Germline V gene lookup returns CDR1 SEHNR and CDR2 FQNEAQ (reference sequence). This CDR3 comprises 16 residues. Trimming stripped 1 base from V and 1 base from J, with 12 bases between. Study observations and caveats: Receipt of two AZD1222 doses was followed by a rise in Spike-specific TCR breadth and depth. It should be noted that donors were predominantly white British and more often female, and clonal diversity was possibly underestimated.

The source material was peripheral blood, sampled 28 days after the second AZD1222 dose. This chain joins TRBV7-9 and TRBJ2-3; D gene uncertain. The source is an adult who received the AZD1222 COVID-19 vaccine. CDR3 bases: TGTGCCAGCAGCTTAGTCTCAGTGTTCGGCACAGATACGCAGTATTTT. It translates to CASSLVSVFGTDTQYF.